Listed below are T cell receptor beta chains from one sample, sequenced in a study of blood T cell repertoires in COVID-19. Sequencing used immunoSEQ multiplex PCR; TCRdb keeps in-frame clones, though not all of them. The sample has approximately 230,000 clones; about 86% are singletons. Sequenced input: peripheral blood. The receptor set was obtained from an older man with acute or convalescent COVID-19. Each CDR3 is given with its conserved first and last residue. A D gene is named only where the DNA matches it firmly. Some rows mark clone size as missing; the rest say once, few, many or name a class of expanded clone.

>TRBV7-9|TRBD1|.|TRBJ2-2
CASSWDRGSPGELFF
TGTGCCAGCAGCTGGGACAGGGGAAGCCCCGGGGAGCTGTTTTTT
>TRBV27|.|.|TRBJ2-2
CASRGAALVGGELFF
TGTGCCAGCAGAGGGGCGGCCCTAGTGGGCGGGGAGCTGTTTTTT
>TRBV2|TRBD1|.|TRBJ1-1
CASWDRAPTEAFF
TGTGCCAGCTGGGACAGGGCTCCCACTGAAGCTTTCTTT
>TRBV5-4|.|.|TRBJ2-3
CASSFGGVGTDTQYF
TGTGCCAGCAGCTTCGGCGGGGTGGGCACAGATACGCAGTATTTT
>TRBV5-4|.|.|TRBJ2-1
CASSSQRFSRGEQFF
TGTGCCAGCAGCTCTCAGCGTTTTTCCCGAGGTGAGCAGTTCTTC
>TRBV21-1|.|.|TRBJ1-2
CASNQEDYGYTF
TGTGCCAGCAATCAGGAAGACTATGGCTACACCTTC
>TRBV6-2/TRBV6-3|TRBD2|.|TRBJ2-7
CASSPWVSGGPYEQYF
TGTGCCAGCAGTCCCTGGGTTAGCGGGGGCCCCTACGAGCAGTACTTC
>TRBV5-4|TRBD2|.|TRBJ2-4
CASNNRGVAGAKNIQYF
TGTGCCAGCAACAACCGGGGGGTGGCAGGGGCCAAAAACATTCAGTACTTC
>TRBV5-4|.|.|TRBJ1-2
CASSPGTTPAGYGYTF
TGTGCCAGCAGTCCCGGGACAACGCCCGCGGGCTATGGCTACACCTTC
>TRBV5-1|TRBD2|.|TRBJ2-2
CASSPWPGGTSEVSGELFF
TGCGCCAGCAGCCCGTGGCCAGGTGGTACTAGCGAAGTGTCCGGGGAGCTGTTTTTT
>TRBV6-1|.|.|TRBJ2-7
CASSEFGGSYEQYF
TGTGCCAGCAGTGAATTTGGCGGATCCTACGAGCAGTACTTC
>TRBV27|.|.|TRBJ1-1
CASSSLNRVTEAFF
TGTGCCAGCAGTTCTTTAAACCGGGTGACTGAAGCTTTCTTT
>TRBV19|.|.|TRBJ2-3
CASSIAGTRIEDTQYF
TGTGCCAGTAGTATAGCTGGGACAAGGATCGAAGATACGCAGTATTTT
>TRBV28|.|.|TRBJ1-3
CASTLRGNTIYF
TGTGCCAGCACCCTTCGGGGTAACACCATATATTTT
>TRBV28|TRBD1|.|TRBJ2-5
CASSRTGSETQYF
TGTGCCAGCAGTCGGACAGGCAGCGAGACCCAGTACTTC
>TRBV7-3|.|.|TRBJ1-6
CASSLTGRHNSPLHF
TGTGCCAGCAGCTTAACGGGCCGGCATAATTCACCCCTCCACTTT
>TRBV2|TRBD1|.|TRBJ1-3
CASSRIYHRGSGNTIYF
TGTGCCAGCAGTCGTATATATCACAGGGGCTCTGGAAACACCATATATTTT
>TRBV19|.|.|TRBJ2-1
CASGLSYGNKFF
TGTGCCAGTGGTCTTAGTTACGGGAATAAGTTCTTC
>TRBV28|TRBD2|.|TRBJ2-7
CASSPSGGGLAYEQYF
TGTGCCAGCAGTCCATCCGGGGGGGGGCTTGCCTACGAGCAGTACTTC
>TRBV9|TRBD2|.|TRBJ2-1
CASSVGTRLVNEQFF
TGTGCCAGCAGCGTAGGGACTAGGTTGGTCAATGAGCAGTTCTTC
>TRBV5-1|.|.|TRBJ2-7
CASSSQAGQTYEQYF
TGCGCCAGCAGCTCCCAGGCGGGGCAGACCTACGAGCAGTACTTC
>TRBV6-1|TRBD1|.|TRBJ1-1
CASSDRDRGQAFF
TGTGCCAGCAGTGACCGGGACAGGGGGCAGGCTTTCTTT
>TRBV21-1|.|.|TRBJ2-3
CASSKEMGHREPPSYTDTQYF
TGTGCCAGCAGCAAAGAAATGGGACACCGAGAGCCCCCAAGCTACACAGATACGCAGTATTTT
>TRBV21-1|.|once|TRBJ2-7
CASLGGQQYF
TGTGCCAGCCTGGGAGGTCAGCAGTACTTC
>TRBV6-5|.|once|TRBJ1-2
CASSYSIRIHYGYTF
TGTGCCAGCAGTTACTCAATCAGGATTCACTATGGCTACACCTTC
>TRBV28|.|.|TRBJ1-2
CASSLRGWNYGYTF
TGTGCCAGCAGTTTAAGGGGGTGGAACTATGGCTACACCTTC
>TRBV6-5|TRBD1|.|TRBJ1-2
CASSYYPRQGWYGYTF
TGTGCCAGCAGTTACTACCCAAGACAGGGTTGGTATGGCTACACCTTC
>TRBV7-3|TRBD2|few|TRBJ2-2
CASSLFLREGRLTTGELFF
TGTGCCAGCAGCTTATTTCTCAGGGAGGGGCGACTAACCACCGGGGAGCTGTTTTTT
>TRBV6-2/TRBV6-3|TRBD2|.|TRBJ2-2
CASSYISGGATGELFF
TGTGCCAGCAGTTACATCAGCGGGGGGGCCACCGGGGAGCTGTTTTTT
>TRBV7-9|.|.|TRBJ2-1
CASSFRQIYNEQFF
TGTGCCAGCAGCTTCCGACAGATTTACAATGAGCAGTTCTTC
>TRBV19|.|.|TRBJ1-1
CASIGRIKRRTEAFF
TGTGCCAGTATAGGGCGAATCAAAAGGAGGACTGAAGCTTTCTTT
>TRBV28|.|.|TRBJ2-4
CASSSPRSSIQYF
TGTGCCAGCAGTTCCCCCCGTAGTAGCATTCAGTACTTC
>TRBV12-3/TRBV12-4|.|.|TRBJ2-2
CASSYLTGELFF
TGTGCCAGCAGCTACCTAACCGGGGAGCTGTTTTTT
>TRBV2|.|.|TRBJ1-5
CASSSGRGRQPQHF
TGTGCCAGCAGTTCAGGGAGGGGAAGACAGCCCCAGCATTTT
>TRBV24-1|TRBD1|.|TRBJ1-1
CATSEGQVNTEAFF
TGTGCCACCAGTGAAGGACAGGTTAACACTGAAGCTTTCTTT
>TRBV5-1|.|.|TRBJ1-4
CASSLAAGGGSEKLFF
TGCGCCAGCAGCTTGGCCGCCGGGGGAGGTAGCGAAAAACTGTTTTTT
>TRBV4-1|.|.|TRBJ1-4
CASSQGGSRATNEKLFF
TGCGCCAGCAGCCAAGGGGGCAGCCGTGCGACTAATGAAAAACTGTTTTTT
>TRBV5-6|.|.|TRBJ1-4
CASSPGRGEKLFF
TGTGCCAGCAGCCCGGGAAGAGGTGAAAAACTGTTTTTT
>TRBV10-1|.|.|TRBJ2-2
CASRFQGTGELFF
TGCGCCAGCAGATTCCAGGGGACCGGGGAGCTGTTTTTT
>TRBV15|TRBD1|.|TRBJ2-1
CATSRDRGLAYNEQFF
TGTGCCACCAGCAGAGATAGGGGGCTCGCCTACAATGAGCAGTTCTTC
>TRBV29-1|.|.|TRBJ2-1
CSVEPGVPSSYNEQFF
TGCAGCGTTGAACCGGGAGTGCCCAGCTCCTACAATGAGCAGTTCTTC
>TRBV3-1/TRBV3-2|.|.|TRBJ2-3
CASSQGLSTSTDTQYF
TGTGCCAGCAGCCAAGGGTTGAGCACTTCCACAGATACGCAGTATTTT